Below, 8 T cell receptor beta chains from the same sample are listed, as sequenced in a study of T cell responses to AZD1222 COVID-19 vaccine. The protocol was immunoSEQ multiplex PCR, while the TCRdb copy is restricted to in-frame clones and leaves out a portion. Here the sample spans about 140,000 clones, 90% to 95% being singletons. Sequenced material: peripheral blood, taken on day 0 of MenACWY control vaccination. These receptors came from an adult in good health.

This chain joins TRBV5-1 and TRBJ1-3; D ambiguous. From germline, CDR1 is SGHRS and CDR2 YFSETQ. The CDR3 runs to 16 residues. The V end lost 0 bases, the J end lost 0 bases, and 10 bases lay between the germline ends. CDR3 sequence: CASSLGTINSGNTIYF. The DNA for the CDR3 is TGCGCCAGCAGCTTGGGCACGATCAACTCTGGAAACACCATATATTTT.

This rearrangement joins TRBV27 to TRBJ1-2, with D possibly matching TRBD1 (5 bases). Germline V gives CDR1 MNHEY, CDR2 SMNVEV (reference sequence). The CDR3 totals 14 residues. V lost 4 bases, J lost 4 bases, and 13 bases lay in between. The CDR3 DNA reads TGTGCCAGCAGTTCCCTACAGGATCCCTATGGCTACACCTTC. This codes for CASSSLQDPYGYTF.

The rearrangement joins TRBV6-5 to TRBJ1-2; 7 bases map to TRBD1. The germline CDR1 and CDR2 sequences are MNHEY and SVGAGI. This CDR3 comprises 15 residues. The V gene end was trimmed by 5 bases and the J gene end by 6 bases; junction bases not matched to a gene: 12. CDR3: CASSRGWRGQHGYTF. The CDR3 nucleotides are TGTGCCAGCAGTCGGGGGTGGAGGGGGCAACATGGCTACACCTTC.

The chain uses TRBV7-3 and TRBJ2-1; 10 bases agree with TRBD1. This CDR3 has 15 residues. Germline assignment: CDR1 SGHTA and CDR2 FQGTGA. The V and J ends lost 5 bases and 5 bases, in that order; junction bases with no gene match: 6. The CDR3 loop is CASSPGTGVNNEQFF. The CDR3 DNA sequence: TGTGCCAGCAGCCCCGGGACAGGGGTCAACAATGAGCAGTTCTTC. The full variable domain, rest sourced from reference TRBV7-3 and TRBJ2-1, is GAGVSQTPSNKVTEKGKYVELRCDPISGHTALYWYRQSLGQGPEFLIYFQGTGAADDSGLPNDRFFAVRPEGSVSTLKIQRTERGDSAVYLCASSPGTGVNNEQFFGPGTRLTVL.

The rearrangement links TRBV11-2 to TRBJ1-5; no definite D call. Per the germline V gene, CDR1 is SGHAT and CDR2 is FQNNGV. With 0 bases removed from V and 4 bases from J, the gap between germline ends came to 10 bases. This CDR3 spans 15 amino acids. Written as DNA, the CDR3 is TGTGCCAGCAGCTTAGATCTCGGCGGGAATCAGCCCCAGCATTTT. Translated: CASSLDLGGNQPQHF.

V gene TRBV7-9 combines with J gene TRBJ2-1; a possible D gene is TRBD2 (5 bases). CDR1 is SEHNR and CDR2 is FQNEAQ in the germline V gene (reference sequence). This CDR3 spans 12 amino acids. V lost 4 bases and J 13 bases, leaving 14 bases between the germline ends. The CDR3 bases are TGTGCCAGCAGCTCGCAGCGGAGCCCTCAGTTCTTC. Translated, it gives CASSSQRSPQFF.

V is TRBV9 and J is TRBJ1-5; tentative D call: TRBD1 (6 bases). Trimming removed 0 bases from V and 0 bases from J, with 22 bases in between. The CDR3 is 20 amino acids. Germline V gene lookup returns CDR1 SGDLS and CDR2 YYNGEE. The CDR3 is CASSVVGSTGGFSSNQPQHF. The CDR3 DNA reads TGTGCCAGCAGCGTAGTAGGTTCGACAGGTGGTTTTAGTAGCAATCAGCCCCAGCATTTT. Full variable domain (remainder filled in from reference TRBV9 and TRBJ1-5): DSGVTQTPKHLITATGQRVTLRCSPRSGDLSVYWYQQSLDQGLQFLIQYYNGEERAKGNILERFSAQQFPDLHSELNLSSLELGDSALYFCASSVVGSTGGFSSNQPQHFGDGTRLSIL.

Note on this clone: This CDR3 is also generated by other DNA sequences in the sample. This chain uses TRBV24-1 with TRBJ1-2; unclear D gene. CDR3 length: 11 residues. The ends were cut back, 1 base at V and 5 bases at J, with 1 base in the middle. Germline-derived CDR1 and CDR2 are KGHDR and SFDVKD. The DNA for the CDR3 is TGTGCCACCAGTGATTTTTATGGCTACACCTTC. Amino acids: CATSDFYGYTF.